The present T cell receptor (beta chain) was sequenced within a study of blood T cell repertoires in COVID-19. Study context: Researchers got acute and convalescent COVID-19 samples from the United States, Italy and Spain.

Germline lookup yields CDR1 SEHNR and CDR2 FQNEAQ (reference sequence). The CDR3 is 12 amino acids. Trimming took off 8 bases at V and 8 bases at J, with 15 bases between the two ends. Participants, 18 to 89 years old, spanned more than 20 US areas. Cohort placement rested on clinical history that participants reported themselves. Per the authors' pipeline: Amplification from reference gene primers served as the basis for estimated nucleated cell counts. The repertoire was sequenced with immunoSEQ multiplex PCR; TCRdb's copy has only in-frame clones and lacks some. V, J and clone size are those of that table, while D and trimming were read from the DNA. The sample carries 110,000 to 150,000 clones, about 89% recorded once.

The source is a man between 60 and 70 years old who had recovered from COVID-19. The source material was PBMCs or T cells enriched from blood (not recorded which). The chain couples TRBV7-9 to TRBJ1-1; D is perhaps TRBD1 (6 bases). The CDR3 DNA sequence: TGTGCCAGCGAGTTTTACAGGGCGGAAGCTTTCTTT. It yields the protein CASEFYRAEAFF.